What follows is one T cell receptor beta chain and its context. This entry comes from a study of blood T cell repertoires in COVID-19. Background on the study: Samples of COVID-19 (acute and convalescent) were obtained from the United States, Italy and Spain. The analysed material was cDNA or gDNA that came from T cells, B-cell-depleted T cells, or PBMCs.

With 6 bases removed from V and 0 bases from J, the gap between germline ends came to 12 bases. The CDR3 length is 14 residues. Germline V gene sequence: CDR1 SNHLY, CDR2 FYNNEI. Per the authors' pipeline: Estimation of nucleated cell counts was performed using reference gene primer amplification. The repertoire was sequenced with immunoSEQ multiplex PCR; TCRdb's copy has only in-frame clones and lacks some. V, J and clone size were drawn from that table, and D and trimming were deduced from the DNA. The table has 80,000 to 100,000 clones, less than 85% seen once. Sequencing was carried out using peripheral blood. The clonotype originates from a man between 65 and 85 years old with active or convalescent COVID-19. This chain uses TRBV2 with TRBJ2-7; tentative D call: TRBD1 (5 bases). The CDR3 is CASRGALSSYEQYF. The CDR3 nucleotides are TGTGCCAGCAGAGGGGCGTTGAGCTCCTACGAGCAGTACTTC.